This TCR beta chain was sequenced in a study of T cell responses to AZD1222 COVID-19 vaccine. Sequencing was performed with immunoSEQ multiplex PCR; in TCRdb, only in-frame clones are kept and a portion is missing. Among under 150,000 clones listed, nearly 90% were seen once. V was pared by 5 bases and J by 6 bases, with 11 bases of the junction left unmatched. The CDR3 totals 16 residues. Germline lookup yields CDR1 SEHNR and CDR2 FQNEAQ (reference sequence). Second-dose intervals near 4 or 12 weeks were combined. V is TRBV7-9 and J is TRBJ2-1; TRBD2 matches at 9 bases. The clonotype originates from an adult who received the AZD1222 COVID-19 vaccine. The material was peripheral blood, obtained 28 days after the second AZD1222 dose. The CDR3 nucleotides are TGTGCCAGCAGCCGTAGAGCGGGAGGTGTGGGCAATGAGCAGTTCTTC. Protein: CASSRRAGGVGNEQFF.